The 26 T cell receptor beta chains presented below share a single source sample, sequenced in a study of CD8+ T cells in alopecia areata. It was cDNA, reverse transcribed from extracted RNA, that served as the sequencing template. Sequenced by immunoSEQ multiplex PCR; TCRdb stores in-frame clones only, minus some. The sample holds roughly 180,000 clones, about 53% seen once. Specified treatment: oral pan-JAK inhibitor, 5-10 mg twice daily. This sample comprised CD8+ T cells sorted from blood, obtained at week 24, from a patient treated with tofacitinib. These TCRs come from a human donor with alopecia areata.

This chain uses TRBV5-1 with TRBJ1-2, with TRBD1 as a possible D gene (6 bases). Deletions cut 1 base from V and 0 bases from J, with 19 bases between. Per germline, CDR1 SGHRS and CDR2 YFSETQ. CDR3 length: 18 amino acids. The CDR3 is CASSLSGARLQTNYGYTF. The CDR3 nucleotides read TGCGCCAGCAGCTTGTCGGGGGCGCGACTCCAAACTAACTATGGCTACACCTTC.

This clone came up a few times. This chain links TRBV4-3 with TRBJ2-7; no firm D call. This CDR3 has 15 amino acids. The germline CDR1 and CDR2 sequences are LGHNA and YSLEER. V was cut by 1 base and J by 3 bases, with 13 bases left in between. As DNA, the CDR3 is TGCGCCAGCAGCCAAGCTGTACAAGGTGACTACGAGCAGTACTTC. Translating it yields CASSQAVQGDYEQYF.

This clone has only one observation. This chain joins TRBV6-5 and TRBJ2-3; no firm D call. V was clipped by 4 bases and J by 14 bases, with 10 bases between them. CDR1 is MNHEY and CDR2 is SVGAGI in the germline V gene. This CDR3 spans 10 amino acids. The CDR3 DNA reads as TGTGCCAGCAGTTCCCTAGTGGCGTATTTT. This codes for CASSSLVAYF.

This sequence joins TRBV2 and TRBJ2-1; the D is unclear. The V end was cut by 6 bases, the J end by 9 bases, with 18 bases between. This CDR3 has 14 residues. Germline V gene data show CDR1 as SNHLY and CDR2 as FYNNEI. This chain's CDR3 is CASRSGPTSAEQFF. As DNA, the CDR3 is TGTGCCAGCAGGAGTGGACCTACGAGCGCTGAGCAGTTCTTC.

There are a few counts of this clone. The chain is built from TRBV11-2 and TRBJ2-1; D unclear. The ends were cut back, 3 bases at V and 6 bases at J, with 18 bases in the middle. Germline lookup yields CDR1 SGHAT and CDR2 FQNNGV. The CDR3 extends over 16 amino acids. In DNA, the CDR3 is TGTGCCAGCAGCTTTTTCCCTGAGACGGCGATCAATGAGCAGTTCTTC. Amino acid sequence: CASSFFPETAINEQFF.

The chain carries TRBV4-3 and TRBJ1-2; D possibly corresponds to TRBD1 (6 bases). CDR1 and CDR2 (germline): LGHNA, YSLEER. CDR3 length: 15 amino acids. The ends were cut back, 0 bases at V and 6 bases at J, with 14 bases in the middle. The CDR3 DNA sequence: TGCGCCAGCAGCCAAGATTGGACAGAGGTGGATGGCTACACCTTC. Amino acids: CASSQDWTEVDGYTF.

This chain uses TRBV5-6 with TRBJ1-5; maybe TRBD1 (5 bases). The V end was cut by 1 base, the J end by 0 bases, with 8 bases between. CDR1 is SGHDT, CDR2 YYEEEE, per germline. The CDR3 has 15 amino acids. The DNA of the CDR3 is TGTGCCAGCAGCTTGCTACAGGATAGCAATCAGCCCCAGCATTTT. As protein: CASSLLQDSNQPQHF.

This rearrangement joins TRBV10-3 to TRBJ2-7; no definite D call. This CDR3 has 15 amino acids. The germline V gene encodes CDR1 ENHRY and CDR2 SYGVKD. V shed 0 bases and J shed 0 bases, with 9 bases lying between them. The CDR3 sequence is CAISESGSASYEQYF. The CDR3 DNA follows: TGTGCCATCAGTGAGTCCGGCTCAGCCTCCTACGAGCAGTACTTC.

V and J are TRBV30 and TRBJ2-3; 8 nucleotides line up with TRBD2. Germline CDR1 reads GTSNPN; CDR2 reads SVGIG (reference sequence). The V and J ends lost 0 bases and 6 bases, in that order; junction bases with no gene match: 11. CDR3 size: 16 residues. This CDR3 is CAWSVLPGGARDTQYF. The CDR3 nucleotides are TGTGCCTGGAGTGTACTCCCCGGGGGGGCCAGGGATACGCAGTATTTT.

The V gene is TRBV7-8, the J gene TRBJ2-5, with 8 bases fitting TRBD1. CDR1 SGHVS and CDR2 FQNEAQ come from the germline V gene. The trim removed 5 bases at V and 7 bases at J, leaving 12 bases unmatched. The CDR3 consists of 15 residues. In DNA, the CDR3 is TGTGCCAGCAGCCCGAAGACAGGGGTCGGTGGGACCCAGTACTTC. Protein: CASSPKTGVGGTQYF.

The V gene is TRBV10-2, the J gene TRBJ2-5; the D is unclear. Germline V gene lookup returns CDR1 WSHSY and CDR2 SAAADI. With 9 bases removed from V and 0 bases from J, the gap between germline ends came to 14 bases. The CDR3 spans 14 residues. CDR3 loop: CASTSQRDQETQYF. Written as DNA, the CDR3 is TGCGCCAGTACCTCCCAAAGAGACCAAGAGACCCAGTACTTC.

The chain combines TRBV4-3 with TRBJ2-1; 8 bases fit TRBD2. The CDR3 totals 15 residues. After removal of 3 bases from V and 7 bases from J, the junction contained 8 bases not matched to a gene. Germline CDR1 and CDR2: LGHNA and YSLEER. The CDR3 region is CASSHGGAGPNEQFF. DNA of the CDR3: TGCGCCAGCAGCCACGGGGGGGCGGGGCCAAATGAGCAGTTCTTC.

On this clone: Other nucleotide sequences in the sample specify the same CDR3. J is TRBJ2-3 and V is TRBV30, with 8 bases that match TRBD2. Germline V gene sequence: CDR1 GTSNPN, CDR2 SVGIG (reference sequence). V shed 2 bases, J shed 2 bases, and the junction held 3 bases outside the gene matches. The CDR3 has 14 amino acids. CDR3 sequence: CAWSSGGTTDTQYF. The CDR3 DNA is TGTGCCTGGAGTTCGGGGGGGACCACAGATACGCAGTATTTT.

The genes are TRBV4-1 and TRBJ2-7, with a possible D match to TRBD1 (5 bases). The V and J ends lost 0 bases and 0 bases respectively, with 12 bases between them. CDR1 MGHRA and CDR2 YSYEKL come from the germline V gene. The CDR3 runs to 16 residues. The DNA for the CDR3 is TGCGCCAGCAGCCAAGATAGGGGTGTTGGCTCCTACGAGCAGTACTTC. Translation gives CASSQDRGVGSYEQYF.

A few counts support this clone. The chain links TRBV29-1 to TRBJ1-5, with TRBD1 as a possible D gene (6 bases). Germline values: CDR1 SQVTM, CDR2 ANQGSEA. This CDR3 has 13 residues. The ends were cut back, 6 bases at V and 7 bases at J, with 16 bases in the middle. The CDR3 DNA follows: TGCAGCGTCAAAGGGGGGTTTGGCCAGCCCCAGCATTTT. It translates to CSVKGGFGQPQHF.

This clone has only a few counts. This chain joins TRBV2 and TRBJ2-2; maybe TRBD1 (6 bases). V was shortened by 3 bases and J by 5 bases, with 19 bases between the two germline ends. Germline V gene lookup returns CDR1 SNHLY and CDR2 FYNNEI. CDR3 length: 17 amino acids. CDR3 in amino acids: CASSEDRPNRRTGELFF. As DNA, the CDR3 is TGTGCCAGCAGTGAGGACAGACCCAATAGGAGGACCGGGGAGCTGTTTTTT.

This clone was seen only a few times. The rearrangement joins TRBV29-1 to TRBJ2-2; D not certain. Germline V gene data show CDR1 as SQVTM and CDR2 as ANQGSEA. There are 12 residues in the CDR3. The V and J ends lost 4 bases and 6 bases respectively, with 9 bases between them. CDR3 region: CSVVLGAGELFF. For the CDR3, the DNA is TGCAGCGTTGTGTTGGGTGCCGGGGAGCTGTTTTTT.

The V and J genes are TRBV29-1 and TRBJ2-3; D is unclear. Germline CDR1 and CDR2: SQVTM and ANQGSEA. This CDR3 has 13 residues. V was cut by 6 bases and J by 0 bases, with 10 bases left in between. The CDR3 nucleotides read TGCAGCGTCCGTCGGGTAAGCACAGATACGCAGTATTTT. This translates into CSVRRVSTDTQYF.

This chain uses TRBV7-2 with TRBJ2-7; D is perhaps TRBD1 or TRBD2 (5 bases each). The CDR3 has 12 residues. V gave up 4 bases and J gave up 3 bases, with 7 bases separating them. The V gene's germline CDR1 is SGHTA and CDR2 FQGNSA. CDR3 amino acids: CASSYGGYEQYF. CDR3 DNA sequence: TGTGCCAGCAGCTATGGGGGCTACGAGCAGTACTTC.

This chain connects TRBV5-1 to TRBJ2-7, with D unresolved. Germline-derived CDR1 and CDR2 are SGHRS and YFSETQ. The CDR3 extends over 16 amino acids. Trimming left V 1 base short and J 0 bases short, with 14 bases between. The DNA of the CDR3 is TGCGCCAGCAGCTTGTTGTCGGCTTCCCTCTCCTACGAGCAGTACTTC. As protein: CASSLLSASLSYEQYF.

The CDR3 here is CASSLDLGVTQETQYF. In DNA form, the CDR3 reads TGTGCCAGCAGCTTAGATCTTGGGGTAACCCAAGAGACCCAGTACTTC. This chain connects TRBV11-2 to TRBJ2-5; no reliable D call. Germline values: CDR1 SGHAT, CDR2 FQNNGV. CDR3 length: 16 amino acids. V was pared by 0 bases and J by 1 base, with 12 bases between.

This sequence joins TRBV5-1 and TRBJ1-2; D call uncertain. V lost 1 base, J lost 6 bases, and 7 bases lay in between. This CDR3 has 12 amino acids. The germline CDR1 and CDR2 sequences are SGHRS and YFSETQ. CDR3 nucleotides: TGCGCCAGCAGCTTGACTAGTGATGGCTACACCTTC. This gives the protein CASSLTSDGYTF. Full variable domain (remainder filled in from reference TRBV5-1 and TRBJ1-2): KAGVTQTPRYLIKTRGQQVTLSCSPISGHRSVSWYQQTPGQGLQFLFEYFSETQRNKGNFPGRFSGRQFSNSRSEMNVSTLELGDSALYLCASSLTSDGYTFGSGTRLTVV.

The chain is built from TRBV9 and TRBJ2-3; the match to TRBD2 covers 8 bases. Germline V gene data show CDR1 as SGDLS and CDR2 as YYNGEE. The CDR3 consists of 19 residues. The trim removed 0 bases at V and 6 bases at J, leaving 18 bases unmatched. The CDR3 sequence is CASSVASVGSGAHRDTQYF. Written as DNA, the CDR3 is TGTGCCAGCAGCGTAGCTTCAGTGGGTAGCGGGGCCCACAGGGATACGCAGTATTTT.

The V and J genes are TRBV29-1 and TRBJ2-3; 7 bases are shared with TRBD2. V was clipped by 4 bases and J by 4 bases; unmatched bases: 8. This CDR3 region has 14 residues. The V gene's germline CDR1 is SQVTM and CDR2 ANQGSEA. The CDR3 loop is CSVVGGRVADTQYF. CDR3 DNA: TGCAGCGTTGTGGGGGGGAGGGTAGCAGATACGCAGTATTTT.

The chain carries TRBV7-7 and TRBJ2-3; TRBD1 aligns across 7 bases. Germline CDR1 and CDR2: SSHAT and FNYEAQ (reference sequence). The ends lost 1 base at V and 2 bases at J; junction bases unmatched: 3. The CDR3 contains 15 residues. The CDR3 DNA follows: TGTGCCAGCAGCTTAGAGAGGGGGCCCACAGATACGCAGTATTTT. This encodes CASSLERGPTDTQYF.

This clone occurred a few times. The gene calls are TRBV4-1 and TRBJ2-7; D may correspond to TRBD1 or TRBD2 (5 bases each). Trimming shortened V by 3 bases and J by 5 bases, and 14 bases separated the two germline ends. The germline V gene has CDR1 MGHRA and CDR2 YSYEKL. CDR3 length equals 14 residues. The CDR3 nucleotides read TGCGCCAGCAGCCAGGCGGGCAGGGTCGACGAGCAGTACTTC. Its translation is CASSQAGRVDEQYF.